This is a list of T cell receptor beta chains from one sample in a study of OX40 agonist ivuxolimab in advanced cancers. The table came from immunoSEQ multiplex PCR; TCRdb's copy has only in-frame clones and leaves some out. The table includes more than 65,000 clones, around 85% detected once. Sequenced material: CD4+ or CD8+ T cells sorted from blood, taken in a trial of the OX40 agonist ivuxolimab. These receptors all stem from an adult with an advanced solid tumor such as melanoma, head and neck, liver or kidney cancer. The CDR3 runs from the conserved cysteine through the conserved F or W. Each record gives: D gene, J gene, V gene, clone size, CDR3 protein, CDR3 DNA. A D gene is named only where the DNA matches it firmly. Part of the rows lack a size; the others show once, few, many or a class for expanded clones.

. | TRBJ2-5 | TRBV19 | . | CASRRTAYQETQYF | TGTGCCAGCAGACGGACAGCTTACCAAGAGACCCAGTACTTC
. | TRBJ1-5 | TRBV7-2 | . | CASTRQDSNQPQHF | TGTGCCAGCACAAGACAGGATAGCAATCAGCCCCAGCATTTT
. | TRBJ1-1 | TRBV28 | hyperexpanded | CASSFMGYTEAFF | TGTGCCAGCAGTTTTATGGGGTACACTGAAGCTTTCTTT
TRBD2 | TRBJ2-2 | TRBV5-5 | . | CASSPLLAGVGFGELFF | TGTGCCAGCAGCCCCCTACTAGCGGGAGTGGGTTTCGGGGAGCTGTTTTTT
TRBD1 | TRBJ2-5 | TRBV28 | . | CASSSRDRHQETQYF | TGTGCCAGCAGTAGTAGGGACAGGCACCAAGAGACCCAGTACTTC
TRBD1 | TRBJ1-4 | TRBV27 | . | CASSQGTGGGGKLFF | TGTGCCAGCAGCCAGGGGACAGGCGGTGGGGGGAAACTGTTTTTT
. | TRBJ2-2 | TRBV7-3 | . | CASSLTPRGAGELFF | TGTGCCAGCAGCTTAACGCCTCGTGGGGCCGGGGAGCTGTTTTTT
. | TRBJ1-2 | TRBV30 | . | CAWSVRGRAAGGYTF | TGTGCCTGGAGTGTACGTGGCAGGGCCGCGGGGGGCTACACCTTC
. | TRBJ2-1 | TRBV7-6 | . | CASSPKLKGLQFF | TGTGCCAGCAGCCCGAAACTTAAGGGTCTGCAGTTCTTC
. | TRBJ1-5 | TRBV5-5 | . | CASSLGDQPQHF | TGTGCCAGCAGCTTGGGGGATCAGCCCCAGCATTTT
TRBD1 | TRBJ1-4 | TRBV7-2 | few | CASSPGTGGLGVFF | TGTGCCAGCAGCCCCGGGACAGGGGGGCTTGGCGTGTTTTTT
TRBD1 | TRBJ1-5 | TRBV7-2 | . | CASSPQGGTNQPQHF | TGTGCCAGCAGCCCCCAGGGGGGAACCAATCAGCCCCAGCATTTT
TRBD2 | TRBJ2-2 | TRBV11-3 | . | CASSLDGTIVSGTGELFF | TGTGCCAGCAGCTTAGACGGGACTATTGTTTCAGGCACCGGGGAGCTGTTTTTT